These 3 T cell receptor beta chains were sequenced from one sample in a study of T cells after yellow fever vaccination. TCRdb itself ran the 5' RACE reads through MiXCR, one entry per CDR3 protein. The repertoire holds under 550,000 distinct CDR3 sequences, with roughly a fifth as singletons. The sequencing here drew on PBMCs, taken less than 25 days after the first yellow fever vaccination. All receptors derive from a man aged 18-30 years who received the YFV17D yellow fever vaccine.

The rearrangement uses TRBV29-1 and TRBJ2-5, with 10 bases identical to TRBD2. The CDR3 is made up of 15 amino acids. Germline V gives CDR1 SQVTM, CDR2 ANQGSEA. Losses at the gene ends were 4 bases for V and 1 base for J; bases not matched to a gene: 6. The CDR3 sequence: CSVVWLAGVQETQYF. DNA of the CDR3: TGCAGCGTTGTTTGGCTAGCGGGAGTCCAAGAGACCCAGTACTTC.

This clonotype came up many times. The chain couples TRBV6-5 to TRBJ2-3, with D tentatively TRBD2 (6 bases). Germline-derived CDR1 and CDR2 are MNHEY and SVGAGI. Trimming removed 4 bases from V and 0 bases from J, with 8 bases in between. The CDR3 has 14 amino acids. CDR3 DNA sequence: TGTGCCAGCAGTTGGGGGACTAGCACAGATACGCAGTATTTT. Translating it yields CASSWGTSTDTQYF.

This clonotype was detected a few times. The V gene is TRBV12-3 or TRBV12-4, the J gene TRBJ1-6; no clear D. Trimming left V 8 bases short and J 6 bases short, with 8 bases between. The CDR3 length is 12 residues. CDR3 residues: CASRGPNSPLHF. CDR3 in DNA: TGTGCCAGCCGAGGGCCTAATTCACCCCTCCACTTT.